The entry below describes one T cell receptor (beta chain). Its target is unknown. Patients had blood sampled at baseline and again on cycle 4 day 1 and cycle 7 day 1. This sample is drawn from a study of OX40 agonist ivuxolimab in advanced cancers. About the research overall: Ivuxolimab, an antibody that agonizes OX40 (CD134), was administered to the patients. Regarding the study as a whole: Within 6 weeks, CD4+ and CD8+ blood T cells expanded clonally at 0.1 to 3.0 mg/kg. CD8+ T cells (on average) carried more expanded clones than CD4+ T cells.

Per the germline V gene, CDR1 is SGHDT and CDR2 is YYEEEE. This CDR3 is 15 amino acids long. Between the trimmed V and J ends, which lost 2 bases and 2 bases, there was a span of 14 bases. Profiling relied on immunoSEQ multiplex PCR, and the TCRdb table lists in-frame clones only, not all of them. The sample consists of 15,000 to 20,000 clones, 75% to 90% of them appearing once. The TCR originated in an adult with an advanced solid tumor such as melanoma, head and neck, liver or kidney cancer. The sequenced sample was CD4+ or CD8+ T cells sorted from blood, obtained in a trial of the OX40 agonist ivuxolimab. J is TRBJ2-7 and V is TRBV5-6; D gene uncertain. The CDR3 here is CASSFLQLPTYEQYF. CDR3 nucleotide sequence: TGTGCCAGCAGCTTCCTCCAGTTACCCACCTACGAGCAGTACTTC.